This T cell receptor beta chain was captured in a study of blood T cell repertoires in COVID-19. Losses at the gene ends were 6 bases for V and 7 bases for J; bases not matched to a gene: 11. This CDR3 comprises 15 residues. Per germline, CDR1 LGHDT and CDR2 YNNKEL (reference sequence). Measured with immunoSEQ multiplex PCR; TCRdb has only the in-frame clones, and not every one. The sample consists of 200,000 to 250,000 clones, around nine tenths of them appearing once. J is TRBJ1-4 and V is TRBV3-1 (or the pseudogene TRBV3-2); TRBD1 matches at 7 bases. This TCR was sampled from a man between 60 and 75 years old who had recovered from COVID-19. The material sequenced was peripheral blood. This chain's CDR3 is CASRRNRGVGEKLFF. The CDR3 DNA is TGTGCCAGCAGACGGAACAGGGGAGTAGGTGAAAAACTGTTTTTT.